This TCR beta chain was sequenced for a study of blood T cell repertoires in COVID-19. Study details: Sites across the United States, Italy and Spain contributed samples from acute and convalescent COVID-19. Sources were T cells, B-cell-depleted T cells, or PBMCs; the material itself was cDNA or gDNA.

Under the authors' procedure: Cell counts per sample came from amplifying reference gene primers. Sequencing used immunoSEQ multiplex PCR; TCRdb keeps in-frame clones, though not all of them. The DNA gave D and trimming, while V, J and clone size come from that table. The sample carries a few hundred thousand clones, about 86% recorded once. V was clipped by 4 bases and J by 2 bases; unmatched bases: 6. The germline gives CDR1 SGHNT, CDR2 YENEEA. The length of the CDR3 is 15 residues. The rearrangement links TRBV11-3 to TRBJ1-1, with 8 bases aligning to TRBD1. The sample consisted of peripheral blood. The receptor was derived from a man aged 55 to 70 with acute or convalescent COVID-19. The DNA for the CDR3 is TGTGCCAGCAGCTCCGGTGGGACAGGCAACACTGAAGCTTTCTTT. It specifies CASSSGGTGNTEAFF. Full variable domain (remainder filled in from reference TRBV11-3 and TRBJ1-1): EAGVVQSPRYKIIEKKQPVAFWCNPISGHNTLYWYLQNLGQGPELLIRYENEEAVDDSQLPKDRFSAERLKGVDSTLKIQPAELGDSAVYLCASSSGGTGNTEAFFGQGTRLTVV.